The entry below gives a single T cell receptor (beta chain) sequence along with its context. Its antigen remains unknown. This sample is part of a study of cytomegalovirus exposure and HLA in healthy donors. Findings and caveats of the study: A few CMV-associated chains proved CMV antigen-specific in vitro. A list of roughly 180 TCR beta chains associated with cytomegalovirus was given.

The donors were members of the validation cohort, which comprised around 110 subjects and was separate from the first cohort of 730 or so subjects. The assay was immunoSEQ multiplex PCR, and TCRdb's table has in-frame clones only and misses some. The sample includes around 140,000 clones, 94% of them seen just once. CDR3 length: 12 residues. Germline CDR1 MNHEY, CDR2 SVGAGI. Losses at the gene ends were 6 bases for V and 4 bases for J; bases not matched to a gene: 2. The chain links TRBV6-5 to TRBJ2-7, with 8 bases identical to TRBD1. The sequenced sample was PBMCs. This TCR derives from a man between 18 and 29 years old in good health and CMV-seropositive. CDR3 protein: CASRDRVYEQYF. DNA of the CDR3: TGTGCCAGCAGGGACAGGGTATACGAGCAGTACTTC.